A single sample is the source of the 21 T cell receptor beta chains below, sequenced in a study of blood T cell repertoires in COVID-19. Clones were read by immunoSEQ multiplex PCR, and TCRdb kept only the in-frame ones, dropping some. The repertoire consists of around 61,000 clones, with 81% occurring once and the leading ten covering more than 15%. The sequenced material came from peripheral blood. Receptors were obtained from a man at least 80 years old with acute or convalescent COVID-19.

This chain uses TRBV15 with TRBJ1-1, with D maybe TRBD1 (6 bases). The CDR3 consists of 15 residues. The germline gives CDR1 LNHNV, CDR2 YYDKDF (reference sequence). Trimming took off 4 bases at V and 4 bases at J, with 16 bases between the two ends. The CDR3 region is CATSMGAGVSTEAFF. The CDR3 coding sequence is TGTGCCACCAGCATGGGGGCAGGGGTGAGCACTGAAGCTTTCTTT.

The sample holds a few counts of this clone. This chain links TRBV7-8 with TRBJ2-7; D may be TRBD1 (6 bases). CDR3 size: 13 residues. The germline CDR1 and CDR2 sequences are SGHVS and FQNEAQ. Trimming pared 3 bases from V and 6 bases from J, leaving 12 bases between. Here the CDR3 DNA reads TGTGCCAGCAGCTTCGCCCCAGGGGCCGAGCAGTACTTC. It specifies CASSFAPGAEQYF.

CDR3 residues: CASRTGTPDQPQHF. For the CDR3, the DNA is TGTGCCAGCAGGACCGGGACACCTGATCAGCCCCAGCATTTT. The V gene is TRBV2, the J gene TRBJ1-5; maybe TRBD1 (6 bases). This CDR3 has 14 amino acids. Germline V gives CDR1 SNHLY, CDR2 FYNNEI. V was trimmed by 6 bases and J by 5 bases, leaving 14 bases between them.

The chain employs TRBV6-2 or TRBV6-3 and TRBJ1-2, with TRBD1 matching over 7 bases. Germline assignment: CDR1 MNHEY and CDR2 SVGEGT. The length of the CDR3 is 12 residues. After removal of 6 bases from V and 6 bases from J, the junction contained 4 bases not matched to a gene. In DNA form, the CDR3 reads TGTGCCAGCAGCACAGGGGTGAATGGCTACACCTTC. It specifies CASSTGVNGYTF.

This chain uses TRBV7-2 with TRBJ2-2; 7 nucleotides match TRBD2. CDR1 and CDR2 (germline): SGHTA, FQGNSA. This CDR3 has 14 residues. The V and J ends lost 1 base and 6 bases, in that order; junction bases with no gene match: 2. This CDR3 is CASSLGEGPGELFF. CDR3 nucleotides: TGTGCCAGCAGCTTAGGGGAGGGTCCCGGGGAGCTGTTTTTT.

The gene calls are TRBV5-6 and TRBJ2-7, with TRBD2 identical over 10 bases. Germline V lookup: CDR1 SGHDT, CDR2 YYEEEE. The junction had 1 base not matched to a gene; V was cut back by 1 base and J by 0 bases. The CDR3 runs 15 residues. The CDR3 DNA reads as TGTGCCAGCAGCTTGCTAGCGGGGGACTCCTACGAGCAGTACTTC. It yields the protein CASSLLAGDSYEQYF.

J is TRBJ2-1 and V is TRBV9, with D possibly being TRBD2 (6 bases). Germline V gene data show CDR1 as SGDLS and CDR2 as YYNGEE. The length of the CDR3 is 17 residues. V lost 4 bases and J lost 0, with 17 bases in between. The CDR3 DNA follows: TGTGCCAGCAGCCTCCAGGGTGCGGGATCCTCCTACAATGAGCAGTTCTTC. Amino acid sequence: CASSLQGAGSSYNEQFF.

This clone was seen at least ten times. The V gene is TRBV5-1, the J gene TRBJ2-6; 8 bases fit TRBD1. The germline V gene encodes CDR1 SGHRS and CDR2 YFSETQ. The V gene end was trimmed by 2 bases and the J gene end by 0 bases; junction bases not matched to a gene: 7. The CDR3 length is 18 residues. The CDR3 here is CASSFLGQGRSGANVLTF. CDR3 DNA sequence: TGCGCCAGCAGCTTCCTTGGACAGGGCCGCTCTGGGGCCAACGTCCTGACTTTC.

In its sample, this clone was seen once. V usage is TRBV7-6 and J usage is TRBJ2-2, with D maybe TRBD1 (6 bases). The length of the CDR3 is 15 residues. The germline V and J ends were trimmed by 5 bases and 7 bases, with 17 bases remaining between them. In germline, CDR1 is SGHVS, CDR2 FNYEAQ. The CDR3 region has the DNA TGTGCCAGCAGCCCCGGGGCCAAACAGGGCGGGGAGCTGTTTTTT. Its protein is CASSPGAKQGGELFF.

The J gene is TRBJ1-6, the V gene TRBV27; a weak D match, TRBD1 (6 bases). This CDR3 region has 15 residues. V lost 6 bases to trimming and J lost 7 bases, with 16 bases between them. Germline V gene data show CDR1 as MNHEY and CDR2 as SMNVEV (reference sequence). The CDR3 sequence is CASSSSTGQNSPLHF. The DNA of the CDR3 is TGTGCCAGCAGCTCCTCGACAGGCCAGAATTCACCCCTCCACTTT.

The table lists this clone with a count of one. V gene TRBV9 combines with J gene TRBJ2-3, with TRBD1 identical over 7 bases. This CDR3 is 15 amino acids long. After removal of 4 bases from V and 6 bases from J, the junction contained 11 bases not matched to a gene. Germline V CDR1 and CDR2: SGDLS, YYNGEE. Here the CDR3 reads CASSQQGTQADTQYF. Here the CDR3 DNA reads TGTGCCAGCAGCCAACAGGGGACCCAGGCTGATACGCAGTATTTT.

The chain is built from TRBV9 and TRBJ1-1; D perhaps matches TRBD1 (5 bases). Trimming removed 3 bases from V and 0 bases from J, with 12 bases in between. CDR3 length equals 15 residues. The germline V gene encodes CDR1 SGDLS and CDR2 YYNGEE. The CDR3 is CASSALTVMNTEAFF. Written as DNA, the CDR3 is TGTGCCAGCAGCGCCCTGACAGTGATGAACACTGAAGCTTTCTTT.

The genes are TRBV7-6 and TRBJ2-6; the match to TRBD1 covers 8 bases. The CDR3 spans 18 residues. Germline values: CDR1 SGHVS, CDR2 FNYEAQ. Trimming cost V 7 bases and J 4 bases; bases outside gene matches: 15. The CDR3 is CASTNRPGTGSGANVLTF. CDR3 DNA: TGTGCCAGCACCAATCGTCCCGGGACAGGATCGGGGGCCAACGTCCTGACTTTC.

The chain uses TRBV3-1 (or the pseudogene TRBV3-2) and TRBJ2-1, with 10 bases matching TRBD1. Germline V CDR1 and CDR2: LGHDT, YNNKEL (reference sequence). J lost 0 bases, V lost 0 bases, and 14 bases had no gene match. The CDR3 is made up of 21 amino acids. CDR3 coding DNA: TGTGCCAGCAGCCAAGATCCGGACAGGGGGAACGAAAAGGGCTCCTACAATGAGCAGTTCTTC. Encoded protein: CASSQDPDRGNEKGSYNEQFF.

The sample holds a few counts of this clone. CDR3 DNA: TGTGCCAGCTCACCAGGAGCGGGAGGCGCTTACGAGCAGTACTTC. As protein: CASSPGAGGAYEQYF. This chain links TRBV18 with TRBJ2-7; 9 bases align to TRBD2. CDR1 is KGHSH and CDR2 is LQKENI in the germline V gene. The J segment lost 4 bases and the V segment lost 2 bases, leaving 6 bases of the junction unmatched. The CDR3 loop spans 15 amino acids.

DNA for the CDR3: TGTGCCAGCAGCGTAGAGGGGGAGAGGGGGGAGACCCAGTACTTC. It encodes CASSVEGERGETQYF. This sequence joins TRBV9 and TRBJ2-5, with D maybe TRBD1 (6 bases). Trimming shortened V by 0 bases and J by 5 bases, and 14 bases separated the two germline ends. The CDR3 covers 15 residues. Germline values: CDR1 SGDLS, CDR2 YYNGEE.

The chain employs TRBV6-1 and TRBJ2-7; TRBD2 is a possible D gene (5 bases). The CDR3 length is 15 residues. Germline CDR1 reads MNHNS; CDR2 reads SASEGT. Trimming removed 3 bases at V and 0 bases at J, with 12 bases between. The CDR3 sequence is CASSDRTSSSYEQYF. CDR3 coding DNA: TGTGCCAGCAGTGACCGGACTTCTAGCTCCTACGAGCAGTACTTC.

This chain uses TRBV3-1 (or the pseudogene TRBV3-2) with TRBJ2-2; D unclear. V lost 6 bases to trimming and J lost 2 bases, with 4 bases between them. This CDR3 has 12 residues. Germline V lookup: CDR1 LGHDT, CDR2 YNNKEL (reference sequence). This CDR3 is CASRLNTGELFF. CDR3 sequence (DNA): TGTGCCAGCAGACTTAACACCGGGGAGCTGTTTTTT.

The chain combines TRBV2 with TRBJ2-6; TRBD2 matches 7 bases. This CDR3 is 17 amino acids long. V dropped 0 bases and J dropped 4; count of bases not matched to a gene: 6. Germline CDR1 is SNHLY and CDR2 is FYNNEI. The CDR3 coding sequence is TGTGCCAGCAGTGAAGCCAGCGGGGAATTCGGGGCCAACGTCCTGACTTTC. Translation: CASSEASGEFGANVLTF. The variable domain in full, completed from reference TRBV2 and TRBJ2-6, reads EPEVTQTPSHQVTQMGQEVILRCVPISNHLYFYWYRQILGQKVEFLVSFYNNEISEKSEIFDDQFSVERPDGSNFTLKIRSTKLEDSAMYFCASSEASGEFGANVLTFGAGSRLTVL.

The rearrangement links TRBV11-2 to TRBJ2-7, with D maybe TRBD2 (5 bases). V was pared by 0 bases and J by 3 bases, with 15 bases between. From germline, CDR1 is SGHAT and CDR2 FQNNGV. The CDR3 runs 16 residues. In DNA form, the CDR3 reads TGTGCCAGCAGCTTAGATTCGGGGTATTTAAGCTACGAGCAGTACTTC. Translation: CASSLDSGYLSYEQYF.

The chain employs TRBV27 and TRBJ2-1, with D unresolved. CDR3 length: 14 residues. In germline, CDR1 is MNHEY, CDR2 SMNVEV (reference sequence). The V end lost 2 bases, the J end lost 1 base, and 6 bases lay between the germline ends. Here the CDR3 reads CASSLGGSYNEQFF. The CDR3 DNA reads as TGTGCCAGCAGTTTAGGCGGATCCTACAATGAGCAGTTCTTC.